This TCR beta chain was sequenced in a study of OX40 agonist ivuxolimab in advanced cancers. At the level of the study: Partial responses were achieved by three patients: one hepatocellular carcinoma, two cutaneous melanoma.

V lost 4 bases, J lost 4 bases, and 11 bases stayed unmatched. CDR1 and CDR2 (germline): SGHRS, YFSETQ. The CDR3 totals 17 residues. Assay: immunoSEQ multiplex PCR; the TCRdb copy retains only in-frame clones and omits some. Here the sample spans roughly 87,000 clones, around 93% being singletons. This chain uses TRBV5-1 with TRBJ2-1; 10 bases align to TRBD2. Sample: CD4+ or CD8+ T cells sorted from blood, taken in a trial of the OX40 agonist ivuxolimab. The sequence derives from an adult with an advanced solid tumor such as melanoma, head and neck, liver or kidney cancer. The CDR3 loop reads CASSPRLSGGVYNEQFF. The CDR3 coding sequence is TGCGCCAGCAGCCCCCGGCTGAGCGGGGGGGTATACAATGAGCAGTTCTTC.